Sequencing of this T cell receptor beta chain was carried out in a study of T-cell memory formation after mild COVID-19. TCRdb called the 5' RACE reads again in MiXCR, with one record for every CDR3 protein. The table includes some 300,000 distinct CDR3 sequences, 20% to 25% detected once. The CDR3 sequence is 11 residues long. Trimming took 11 bases from V and 2 from J; bases not matched to a gene: 3. The germline V gene encodes CDR1 MDHEN and CDR2 SYDVKM. The sample consisted of PBMCs or a T cell subset sorted from them (not recorded which). The source is a man aged 18 to 35 who had mild COVID-19 (a few samples of this study predate the infection). Cell type and time point are not known. This chain connects TRBV28 to TRBJ2-7, with 7 positions matching TRBD2. The CDR3 spells CAVTSAYEQYF. DNA for the CDR3: TGTGCCGTCACTAGCGCCTACGAGCAGTACTTC.